Included here is one T cell receptor beta chain sequence, with context. Enrolled through a virtual design, the participants were between about 18 and 100 years of age and came from under 25 US areas. The CDR3 covers 14 residues. Germline values: CDR1 MNHEY, CDR2 SVGEGT. The V segment lost 5 bases and the J segment 3 bases; nucleotides outside the gene matches: 5. The sample comes from a study of blood T cell repertoires in COVID-19. Study background: Nucleic acid was either cDNA or gDNA, and it came from T cells, B-cell-depleted T cells, or PBMCs.

The table came from immunoSEQ multiplex PCR; TCRdb's copy has only in-frame clones and leaves some out. This sample has about 210,000 clones, with roughly 86% found just once. The J gene is TRBJ2-7, the V gene TRBV6-2 or TRBV6-3; 9 bases map to TRBD1. Sequencing was done on a sample of PBMCs or T cells enriched from blood (not recorded which). The receptor comes from a man aged 18 to 30 with acute COVID-19. CDR3 in amino acids: CASSPRDRDYEQYF. The CDR3 DNA reads TGTGCCAGCAGTCCACGGGACAGGGACTACGAGCAGTACTTC.